These T cell receptor beta chains were read from a single sample in a study of cytomegalovirus exposure and HLA in healthy donors. The repertoire was sequenced with immunoSEQ multiplex PCR; TCRdb's copy has only in-frame clones and lacks some. The table shows about 160,000 clones, with 84% occurring only once. Specimen: PBMCs. The source is a man younger than 40 in good health and CMV-seronegative. Each CDR3 is given with its conserved first and last residue. A D gene is named only where the DNA matches it firmly. Clone size is not always given. Where it is, it says once, few, many or a class for expanded clones.

>TRBV5-1|-|-|TRBJ2-3
CASSFFGEGTDTQYF
TGCGCCAGCAGCTTTTTCGGAGAGGGCACAGATACGCAGTATTTT
>TRBV6-1|-|TRBD1|TRBJ2-7
CASRGQKDSDEQYF
TGTGCCAGCCGGGGACAGAAGGATTCGGACGAGCAGTACTTC
>TRBV28|-|TRBD1|TRBJ2-7
CASRGQRDRVREQYF
TGTGCCAGCCGGGGGCAGCGGGACAGGGTGCGCGAGCAGTACTTC
>TRBV19|-|TRBD1|TRBJ2-7
CASSMPGQGSYEQYF
TGTGCCAGTAGTATGCCGGGACAGGGTTCCTACGAGCAGTACTTC
>TRBV21-1|-|-|TRBJ2-7
CHAGGRAYEQYF
TGTCACGCGGGGGGCAGGGCCTACGAGCAGTACTTC
>TRBV28|-|-|TRBJ2-7
CASSLGQNPYEQYF
TGTGCCAGCAGTTTAGGGCAGAACCCCTACGAGCAGTACTTC
>TRBV28|few|TRBD1|TRBJ2-3
CASSPRGTGGTDTQYF
TGTGCCAGCAGTCCGCGGGGGACAGGGGGAACAGATACGCAGTATTTT
>TRBV7-9|-|-|TRBJ1-4
CASSLRLGGYRSEKLFF
TGTGCCAGCAGCTTAAGGCTAGGAGGGTATCGTTCTGAAAAACTGTTTTTT
>TRBV19|-|-|TRBJ1-5
CASSIGAGFQPQHF
TGTGCCAGTAGTATAGGGGCAGGGTTTCAGCCCCAGCATTTT
>TRBV7-9|once|TRBD2|TRBJ2-2
CASSFSSGGADTGELFF
TGTGCCAGCAGCTTCTCTAGCGGGGGGGCCGACACCGGGGAGCTGTTTTTT
>TRBV6-1|-|TRBD1|TRBJ1-1
CASSWLGTGLTEAFF
TGTGCCAGCAGTTGGTTGGGGACAGGTCTTACTGAAGCTTTCTTT
>TRBV5-4|-|TRBD2|TRBJ2-1
CASRGLADLYNEQFF
TGTGCCAGCAGGGGTCTAGCGGACCTCTACAATGAGCAGTTCTTC
>TRBV11-3|-|TRBD2|TRBJ2-1
CASSLDGTSGSGWIF
TGTGCCAGCAGCTTAGACGGGACTAGCGGGAGTGGGTGGATCTTC
>TRBV5-1|-|TRBD1|TRBJ2-3
CASSLAPGGIADTQYF
TGCGCCAGCAGCTTGGCCCCAGGGGGCATTGCAGATACGCAGTATTTT
>TRBV5-1|-|-|TRBJ1-4
CASSPDFNEKLFF
TGCGCCAGCAGCCCAGACTTTAATGAAAAACTGTTTTTT
>TRBV30|-|-|TRBJ1-1
CAWSEWQGSNTEAFF
TGTGCCTGGAGTGAATGGCAGGGCTCTAACACTGAAGCTTTCTTT
>TRBV15|-|TRBD1|TRBJ2-1
CATSGRDRDNEQFF
TGTGCCACCAGCGGCCGGGACAGGGACAATGAGCAGTTCTTC
>TRBV27|-|TRBD2|TRBJ2-1
CASSLPSGGLDNEQFF
TGTGCCAGCAGTTTACCTAGCGGGGGCCTTGACAATGAGCAGTTCTTC
>TRBV19|-|-|TRBJ2-7
CASSTGQWSSYEQYF
TGTGCCAGTAGTACCGGACAGTGGAGCTCCTACGAGCAGTACTTC
>TRBV5-1|-|-|TRBJ1-3
CASSSPDRSSGNTIYF
TGCGCCAGCAGCTCTCCCGACAGGAGCTCTGGAAACACCATATATTTT
>TRBV7-8|-|TRBD2|TRBJ2-5
CASSVVAGGIQETQYF
TGTGCCAGCAGCGTTGTAGCGGGAGGCATCCAAGAGACCCAGTACTTC
>TRBV14|-|-|TRBJ2-7
CASSQGLVGPYEQYF
TGTGCCAGCAGCCAAGGACTAGTAGGACCCTACGAGCAGTACTTC
>TRBV2|-|-|TRBJ1-5
CASSGLGLNQPQHF
TGTGCCAGCAGCGGACTTGGGCTCAATCAGCCCCAGCATTTT
>TRBV2|once|TRBD1|TRBJ2-5
CACGQGAGETQYF
TGTGCCTGCGGCCAGGGGGCGGGGGAGACCCAGTACTTC
>TRBV19|-|-|TRBJ2-5
CASSIGRGQETQYF
TGTGCCAGTAGTATCGGCCGAGGACAAGAGACCCAGTACTTC
>TRBV29-1|few|TRBD1|TRBJ2-7
CSAGQGKTYEQYF
TGCAGCGCTGGACAGGGAAAAACCTACGAGCAGTACTTC
>TRBV11-2|-|-|TRBJ2-2
CASLIGRGGTGELFF
TGTGCCAGCCTCATAGGAAGGGGGGGCACCGGGGAGCTGTTTTTT
>TRBV9|-|-|TRBJ1-4
CASSVGWGQTEKLFF
TGTGCCAGCAGCGTAGGATGGGGGCAGACTGAAAAACTGTTTTTT
>TRBV7-2|few|TRBD2|TRBJ2-7
CASSPAPGGGYEQYF
TGTGCCAGCAGCCCCGCCCCGGGAGGGGGATACGAGCAGTACTTC
>TRBV27|once|-|TRBJ1-4
CASSSAGRNEKLFF
TGTGCCAGCAGTTCCGCGGGACGAAATGAAAAACTGTTTTTT
>TRBV5-4|once|TRBD1|TRBJ2-7
CASSRDRENYEQYF
TGTGCCAGCAGCCGGGACAGGGAGAACTACGAGCAGTACTTC
>TRBV4-2|-|-|TRBJ1-5
CASSQREDRNQPQHF
TGTGCCAGCAGCCAACGAGAGGATCGCAATCAGCCCCAGCATTTT
>TRBV18|-|-|TRBJ1-1
CASSPLGAGSMNTEAFF
TGTGCCAGCTCACCCCTAGGGGCAGGCAGCATGAACACTGAAGCTTTCTTT
>TRBV10-2|-|-|TRBJ2-3
CASSSSTDTQYF
TGCGCCAGCAGCTCTAGCACAGATACGCAGTATTTT
>TRBV2|once|-|TRBJ2-3
CASSESPVSPDTQYF
TGTGCCAGCAGTGAAAGTCCAGTAAGTCCAGATACGCAGTATTTT
>TRBV6-1|-|TRBD1|TRBJ1-2
CASSVDRGGMLGYGYTF
TGTGCCAGCAGTGTCGACAGGGGCGGAATGCTTGGCTATGGCTACACCTTC
>TRBV9|-|TRBD2|TRBJ2-1
CASSVASGGIGEQFF
TGTGCCAGCAGCGTAGCTAGCGGGGGGATCGGTGAGCAGTTCTTC
>TRBV27|few|TRBD2|TRBJ2-1
CASRSRTSGRLNEQFF
TGTGCCAGCAGGTCCCGGACTAGCGGGAGGTTGAATGAGCAGTTCTTC
>TRBV2|-|-|TRBJ2-5
CASRAWETQYF
TGTGCCAGCAGAGCGTGGGAGACCCAGTACTTC
>TRBV19|-|-|TRBJ1-5
CASSDTSNQPQHF
TGTGCCAGTTCAGACACTAGCAATCAGCCCCAGCATTTT